This TCR beta chain emerged from a study of neurological immune-mediated disorders. Findings and limits, study-wide: No sharing of CDR3 amino acid sequences was observed among expanded clones across subjects, suggesting private repertoires in all groups.

The CDR3 is made up of 15 amino acids. J gave up 6 bases and V 5 bases, and 10 bases lay outside the gene matches. The germline CDR1 and CDR2 sequences are DFQATT and SNEGSKA (reference sequence). About this clonotype itself: The antigen is unknown.

TCRdb called the 5' RACE reads again in MiXCR, with one record for every CDR3 protein. Among tens of thousands of distinct CDR3 sequences listed, 3% to 4.5% were seen once. Sequenced input: PBMCs. This chain joins TRBV20-1 and TRBJ2-3; 11 nucleotides align to TRBD2. The clonotype comes from a woman aged 45 to 65 with multiple sclerosis. This CDR3 reads CSARKTSGAGDTQYF. DNA of the CDR3: TGCAGTGCTCGGAAGACTAGCGGGGCAGGGGATACGCAGTATTTT.